This entry is about one T cell receptor beta chain. The data were obtained in a study of blood T cell repertoires in COVID-19. For the study at large: The United States, Italy and Spain were the sources of the acute and convalescent COVID-19 samples. T cells, B-cell-depleted T cells, or PBMCs provided the cDNA or gDNA that served as material.

Authors' methods: Amplifying reference gene primers gave estimates of nucleated cell counts. Sequencing was performed with immunoSEQ multiplex PCR; in TCRdb, only in-frame clones are kept and a portion is missing. V and J calls plus clone size are reproduced from that table; the DNA served to infer D and trimming. The data contain 16,000 or so clones, about 85% of them seen just once; the ten biggest clones take up 49%. The CDR3 loop spans 15 amino acids. V was shortened by 11 bases and J by 0 bases, with 18 bases between the two germline ends. In germline, CDR1 is MNHNY, CDR2 SVGAGI (reference sequence).

The TCR was taken from a human donor in a cohort sampled during active COVID-19. The gene calls are TRBV6-6 and TRBJ2-3; unclear D gene. The sample consisted of peripheral blood. CDR3 sequence: CAGPLKLSSTDTQYF. The CDR3 DNA is TGTGCCGGGCCCCTAAAGCTGTCGAGCACAGATACGCAGTATTTT.